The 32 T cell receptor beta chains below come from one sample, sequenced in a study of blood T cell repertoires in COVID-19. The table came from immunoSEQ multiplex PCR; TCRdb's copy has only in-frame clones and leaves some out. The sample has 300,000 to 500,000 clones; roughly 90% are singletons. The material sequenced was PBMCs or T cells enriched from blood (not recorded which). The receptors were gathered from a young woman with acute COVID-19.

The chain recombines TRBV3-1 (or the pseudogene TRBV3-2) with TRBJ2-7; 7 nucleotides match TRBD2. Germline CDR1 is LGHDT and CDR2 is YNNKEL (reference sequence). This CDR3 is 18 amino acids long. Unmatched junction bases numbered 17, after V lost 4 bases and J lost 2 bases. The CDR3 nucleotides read TGTGCCAGCAGCCGTTTTTCGGGAAACGGGGGGACCCCCTACGAGCAGTACTTC. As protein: CASSRFSGNGGTPYEQYF.

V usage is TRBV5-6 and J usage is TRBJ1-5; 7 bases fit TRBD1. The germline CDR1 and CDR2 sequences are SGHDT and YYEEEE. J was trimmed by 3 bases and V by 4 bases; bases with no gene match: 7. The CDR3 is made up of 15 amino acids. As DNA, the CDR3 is TGTGCCAGCAGCAAAGGACAGGTCTTCAATCAGCCCCAGCATTTT. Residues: CASSKGQVFNQPQHF. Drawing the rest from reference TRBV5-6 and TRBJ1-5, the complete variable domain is DAGVTQSPTHLIKTRGQQVTLRCSPKSGHDTVSWYQQALGQGPQFIFQYYEEEERQRGNFPDRFSGHQFPNYSSELNVNALLLGDSALYLCASSKGQVFNQPQHFGDGTRLSIL.

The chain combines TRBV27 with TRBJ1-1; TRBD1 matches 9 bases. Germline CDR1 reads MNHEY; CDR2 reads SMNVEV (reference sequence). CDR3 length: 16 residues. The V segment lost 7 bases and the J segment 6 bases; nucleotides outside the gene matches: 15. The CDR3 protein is CASTPLRDRVQAEAFF. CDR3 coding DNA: TGTGCCAGCACCCCGTTAAGGGACAGGGTTCAAGCTGAAGCTTTCTTT.

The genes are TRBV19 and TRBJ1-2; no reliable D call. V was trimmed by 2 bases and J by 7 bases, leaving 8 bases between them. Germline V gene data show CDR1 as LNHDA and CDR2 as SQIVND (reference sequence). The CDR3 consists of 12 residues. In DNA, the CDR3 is TGTGCCAGTAGTATACTGGGAGGTGGCTACACCTTC. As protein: CASSILGGGYTF.

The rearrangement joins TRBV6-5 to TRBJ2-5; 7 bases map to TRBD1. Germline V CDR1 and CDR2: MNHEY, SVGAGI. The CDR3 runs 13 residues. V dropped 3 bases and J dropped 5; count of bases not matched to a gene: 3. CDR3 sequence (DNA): TGTGCCAGCAGTTATGTACAGGGGGAGACCCAGTACTTC. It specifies CASSYVQGETQYF.

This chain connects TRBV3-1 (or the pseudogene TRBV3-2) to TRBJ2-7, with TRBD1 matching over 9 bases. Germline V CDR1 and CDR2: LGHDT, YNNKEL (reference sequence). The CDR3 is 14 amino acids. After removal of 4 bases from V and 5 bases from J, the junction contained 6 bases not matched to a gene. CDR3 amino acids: CASSPGTGRNEQYF. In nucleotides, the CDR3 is TGTGCCAGCAGCCCGGGGACAGGGAGGAACGAGCAGTACTTC.

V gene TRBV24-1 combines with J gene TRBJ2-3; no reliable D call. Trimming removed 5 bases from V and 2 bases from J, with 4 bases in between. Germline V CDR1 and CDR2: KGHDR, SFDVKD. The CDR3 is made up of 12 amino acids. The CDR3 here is CATSGATDTQYF. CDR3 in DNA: TGTGCCACCAGTGGGGCCACAGATACGCAGTATTTT.

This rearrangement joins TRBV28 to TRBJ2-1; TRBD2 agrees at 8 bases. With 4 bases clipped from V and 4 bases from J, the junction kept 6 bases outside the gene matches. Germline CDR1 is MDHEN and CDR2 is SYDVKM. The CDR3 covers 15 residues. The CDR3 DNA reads TGTGCCAGCAGTTCACCGGGACTAGGATACAATGAGCAGTTCTTC. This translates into CASSSPGLGYNEQFF.

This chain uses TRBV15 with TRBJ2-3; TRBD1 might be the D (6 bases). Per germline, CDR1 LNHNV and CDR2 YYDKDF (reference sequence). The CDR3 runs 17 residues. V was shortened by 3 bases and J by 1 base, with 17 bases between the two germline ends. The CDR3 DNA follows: TGTGCCACCAGCAGCGCCCTGCCAAGACAGGGCACAGATACGCAGTATTTT. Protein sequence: CATSSALPRQGTDTQYF.

CDR3 amino acids: CASSPSDRGSMGYTF. CDR3 DNA sequence: TGTGCCAGTAGTCCCTCCGACAGAGGTTCTATGGGCTACACCTTC. V usage is TRBV19 and J usage is TRBJ1-2; possible D gene TRBD1, 5 bases. Trimming left V 5 bases short and J 8 bases short, with 21 bases between. In germline, CDR1 is LNHDA, CDR2 SQIVND (reference sequence). The CDR3 runs to 15 residues. The whole variable domain, filled in from reference TRBV19 and TRBJ1-2, reads DGGITQSPKYLFRKEGQNVTLSCEQNLNHDAMYWYRQDPGQGLRLIYYSQIVNDFQKGDIAEGYSVSREKKESFPLTVTSAQKNPTAFYLCASSPSDRGSMGYTFGSGTRLTVV.

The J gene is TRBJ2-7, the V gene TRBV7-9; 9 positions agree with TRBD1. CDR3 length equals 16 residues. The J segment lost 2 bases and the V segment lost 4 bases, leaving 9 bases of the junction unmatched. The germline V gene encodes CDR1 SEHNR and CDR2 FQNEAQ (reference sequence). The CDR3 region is CASSYSTGQGTYEQYF. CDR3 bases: TGTGCCAGCAGCTACTCGACGGGACAGGGAACCTACGAGCAGTACTTC. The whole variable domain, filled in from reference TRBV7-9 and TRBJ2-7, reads DTGVSQNPRHKITKRGQNVTFRCDPISEHNRLYWYRQTLGQGPEFLTYFQNEAQLEKSRLLSDRFSAERPKGSFSTLEIQRTEQGDSAMYLCASSYSTGQGTYEQYFGPGTRLTVT.

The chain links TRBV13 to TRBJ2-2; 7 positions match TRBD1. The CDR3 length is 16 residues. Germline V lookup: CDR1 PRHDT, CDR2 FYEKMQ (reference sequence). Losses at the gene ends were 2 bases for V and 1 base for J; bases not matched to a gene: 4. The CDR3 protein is CASSLSSGGNTGELFF. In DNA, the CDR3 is TGTGCCAGCAGCTTAAGCTCAGGGGGGAACACCGGGGAGCTGTTTTTT.

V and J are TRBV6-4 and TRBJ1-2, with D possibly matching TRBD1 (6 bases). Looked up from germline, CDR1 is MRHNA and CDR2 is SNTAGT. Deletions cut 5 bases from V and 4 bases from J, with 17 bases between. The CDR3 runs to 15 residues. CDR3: CASSPGDKNFYGYTF. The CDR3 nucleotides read TGTGCCAGCAGTCCTGGGGACAAAAACTTCTATGGCTACACCTTC.

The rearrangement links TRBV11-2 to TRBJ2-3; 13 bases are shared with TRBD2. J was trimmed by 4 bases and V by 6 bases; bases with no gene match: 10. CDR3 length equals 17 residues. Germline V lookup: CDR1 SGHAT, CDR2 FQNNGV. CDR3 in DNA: TGTGCCAGCAGTCCCGGGACTAGCGGGGCTTCGGCAGATACGCAGTATTTT. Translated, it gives CASSPGTSGASADTQYF.

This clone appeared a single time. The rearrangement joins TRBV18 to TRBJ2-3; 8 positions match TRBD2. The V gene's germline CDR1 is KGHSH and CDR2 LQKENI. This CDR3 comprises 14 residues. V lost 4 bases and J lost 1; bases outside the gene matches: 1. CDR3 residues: CASSHSGGTDTQYF. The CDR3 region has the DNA TGTGCCAGCTCACATAGCGGGGGCACAGATACGCAGTATTTT.

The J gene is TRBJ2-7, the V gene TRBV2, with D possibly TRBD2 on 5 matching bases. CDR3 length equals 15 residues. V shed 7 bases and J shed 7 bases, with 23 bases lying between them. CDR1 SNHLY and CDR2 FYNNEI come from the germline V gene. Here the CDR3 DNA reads TGTGCCAGCATTCCTGTCTCGGCGGGTCTTCGTGAGCAGTACTTC. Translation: CASIPVSAGLREQYF.

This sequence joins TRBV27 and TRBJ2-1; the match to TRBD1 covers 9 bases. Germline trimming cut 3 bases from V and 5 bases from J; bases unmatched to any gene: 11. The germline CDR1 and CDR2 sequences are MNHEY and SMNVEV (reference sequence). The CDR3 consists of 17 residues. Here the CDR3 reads CASSFLGGDRVHNEQFF. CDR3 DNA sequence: TGTGCCAGCAGTTTTTTAGGTGGGGACAGGGTCCACAATGAGCAGTTCTTC.

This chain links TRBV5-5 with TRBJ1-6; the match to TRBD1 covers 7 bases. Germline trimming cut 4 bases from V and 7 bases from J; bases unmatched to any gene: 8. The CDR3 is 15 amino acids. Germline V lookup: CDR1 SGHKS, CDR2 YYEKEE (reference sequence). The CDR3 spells CASSLETGHNSPLHF. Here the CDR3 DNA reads TGTGCCAGCAGCCTAGAGACAGGGCACAATTCACCCCTCCACTTT.

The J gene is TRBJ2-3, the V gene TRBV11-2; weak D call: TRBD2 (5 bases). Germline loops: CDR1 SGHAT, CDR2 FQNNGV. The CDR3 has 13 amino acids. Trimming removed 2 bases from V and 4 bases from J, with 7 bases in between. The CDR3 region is CASSLLSADTQYF. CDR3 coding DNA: TGTGCCAGCAGCTTACTTAGCGCAGATACGCAGTATTTT.

The CDR3 nucleotides read TGTGCCAGCAGCTTAGGCCAGGGTGGCACAGATACGCAGTATTTT. Translation gives CASSLGQGGTDTQYF. The V gene is TRBV7-8, the J gene TRBJ2-3; D perhaps matches TRBD1 (5 bases). V lost 1 base to trimming and J lost 1 base, with 9 bases between them. Germline-derived CDR1 and CDR2 are SGHVS and FQNEAQ. The CDR3 loop spans 15 amino acids.

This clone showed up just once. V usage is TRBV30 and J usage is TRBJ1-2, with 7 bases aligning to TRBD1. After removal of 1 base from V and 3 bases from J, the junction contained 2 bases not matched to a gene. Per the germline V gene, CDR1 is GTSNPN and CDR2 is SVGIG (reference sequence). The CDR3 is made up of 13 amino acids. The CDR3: CAWSAGGDYGYTF. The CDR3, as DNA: TGTGCCTGGAGTGCAGGGGGAGACTATGGCTACACCTTC.

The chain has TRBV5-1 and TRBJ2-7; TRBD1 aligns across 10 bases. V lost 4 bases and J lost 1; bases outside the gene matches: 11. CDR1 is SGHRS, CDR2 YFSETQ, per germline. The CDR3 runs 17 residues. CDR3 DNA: TGCGCCAGCAGCGCCGACCCGGGGACAGGGGAGTCCTACGAGCAGTACTTC. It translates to CASSADPGTGESYEQYF.

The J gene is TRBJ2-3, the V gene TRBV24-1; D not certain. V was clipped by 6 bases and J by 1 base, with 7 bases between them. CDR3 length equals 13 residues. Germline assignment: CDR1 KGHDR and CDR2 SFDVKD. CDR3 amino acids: CATSLLGTDTQYF. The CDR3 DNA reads TGTGCCACCAGTTTGTTAGGCACAGATACGCAGTATTTT.

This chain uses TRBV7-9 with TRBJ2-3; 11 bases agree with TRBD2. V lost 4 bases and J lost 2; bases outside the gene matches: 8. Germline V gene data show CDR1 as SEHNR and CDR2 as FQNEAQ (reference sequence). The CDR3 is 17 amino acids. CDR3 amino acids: CASSSSLAGAPTDTQYF. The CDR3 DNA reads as TGTGCCAGCAGCTCATCACTAGCGGGGGCCCCCACAGATACGCAGTATTTT. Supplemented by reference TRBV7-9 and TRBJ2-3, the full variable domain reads DTGVSQNPRHKITKRGQNVTFRCDPISEHNRLYWYRQTLGQGPEFLTYFQNEAQLEKSRLLSDRFSAERPKGSFSTLEIQRTEQGDSAMYLCASSSSLAGAPTDTQYFGPGTRLTVL.

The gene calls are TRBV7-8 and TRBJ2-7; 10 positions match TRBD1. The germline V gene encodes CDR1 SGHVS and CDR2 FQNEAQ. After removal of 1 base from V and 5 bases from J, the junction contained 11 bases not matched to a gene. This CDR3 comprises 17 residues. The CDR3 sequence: CASSLGGDRGLGHEQYF. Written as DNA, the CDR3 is TGTGCCAGCAGCTTAGGAGGGGACAGGGGACTGGGACACGAGCAGTACTTC. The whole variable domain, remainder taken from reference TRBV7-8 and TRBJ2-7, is GAGVSQSPRYKVAKRGQDVALRCDPISGHVSLFWYQQALGQGPEFLTYFQNEAQLDKSGLPSDRFFAERPEGSVSTLKIQRTQQEDSAVYLCASSLGGDRGLGHEQYFGPGTRLTVT.

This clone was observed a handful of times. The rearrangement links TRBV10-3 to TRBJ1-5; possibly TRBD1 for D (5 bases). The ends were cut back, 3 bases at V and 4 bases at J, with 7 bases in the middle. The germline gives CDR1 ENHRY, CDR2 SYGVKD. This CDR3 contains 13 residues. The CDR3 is CAISEGANQPQHF. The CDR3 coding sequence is TGTGCCATCAGTGAAGGGGCAAATCAGCCCCAGCATTTT.

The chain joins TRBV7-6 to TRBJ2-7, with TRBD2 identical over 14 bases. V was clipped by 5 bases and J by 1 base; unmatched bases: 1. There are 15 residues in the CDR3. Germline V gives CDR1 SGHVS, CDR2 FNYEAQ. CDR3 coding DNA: TGTGCCAGCAGCCGGACTAGCGGGGGGTCCTACGAGCAGTACTTC. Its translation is CASSRTSGGSYEQYF.

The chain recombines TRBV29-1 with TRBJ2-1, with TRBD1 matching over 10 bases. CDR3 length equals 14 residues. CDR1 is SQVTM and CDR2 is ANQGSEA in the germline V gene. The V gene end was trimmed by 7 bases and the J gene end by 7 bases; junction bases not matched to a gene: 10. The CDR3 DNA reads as TGCAGCGCACATACGGGACAGGGGACGAATGAGCAGTTCTTC. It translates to CSAHTGQGTNEQFF.

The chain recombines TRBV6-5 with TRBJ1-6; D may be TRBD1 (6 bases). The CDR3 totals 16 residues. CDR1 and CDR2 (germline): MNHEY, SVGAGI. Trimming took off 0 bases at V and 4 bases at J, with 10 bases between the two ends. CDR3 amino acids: CASSYSGQKYNSPLHF. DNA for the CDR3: TGTGCCAGCAGTTACTCAGGACAGAAATATAATTCACCCCTCCACTTT.

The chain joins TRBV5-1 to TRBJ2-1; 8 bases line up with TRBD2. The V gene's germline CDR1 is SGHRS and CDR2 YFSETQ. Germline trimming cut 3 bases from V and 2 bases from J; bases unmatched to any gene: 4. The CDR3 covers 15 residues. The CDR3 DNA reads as TGCGCCAGCAGCTCACGGACTAGCCCCTACAATGAGCAGTTCTTC. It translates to CASSSRTSPYNEQFF.

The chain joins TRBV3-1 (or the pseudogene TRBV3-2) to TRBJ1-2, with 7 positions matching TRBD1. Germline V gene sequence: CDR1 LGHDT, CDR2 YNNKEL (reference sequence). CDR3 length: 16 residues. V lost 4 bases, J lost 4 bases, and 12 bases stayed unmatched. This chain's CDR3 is CASSLEDRPVSYGYTF. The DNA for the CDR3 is TGTGCCAGCAGCCTTGAGGACAGGCCGGTTTCCTATGGCTACACCTTC.

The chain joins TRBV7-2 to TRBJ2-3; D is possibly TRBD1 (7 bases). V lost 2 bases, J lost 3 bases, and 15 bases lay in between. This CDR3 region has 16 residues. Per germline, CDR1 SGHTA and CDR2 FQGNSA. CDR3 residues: CASSLRPQGRTDTQYF. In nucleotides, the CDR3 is TGTGCCAGCAGCTTACGCCCACAGGGGAGGACAGATACGCAGTATTTT.